The clone carrying this T cell receptor (beta chain) was recorded a few times. What it binds is not known. This record comes from a study of spatial heterogeneity in lung cancer. General study points: Resection blood, more than follow-up blood, showed ubiquitous expanded tumor TCRs.

Time point given: sample taken at primary tumor resection. The authors sequenced whole RNA from tumor, nontumor lung or frozen PBMC without sorting. Samples were donated by 72 untreated early-stage non-small cell lung cancer patients. A unique molecular identifier was attached to every TCR cDNA molecule. TCRdb used MiXCR to reprocess the 5' RACE reads, holding one entry per CDR3 protein. The table has 28,000 or so distinct CDR3 sequences, 13% seen once. The CDR3 runs to 19 residues. J was trimmed by 4 bases and V by 1 base; bases with no gene match: 13. Germline loops: CDR1 MGHRA, CDR2 YSYEKL. The clonotype comes from a female donor with early-stage non-small cell lung cancer. The chain employs TRBV4-1 and TRBJ2-1; 10 bases agree with TRBD2. The sequenced sample was PBMCs, obtained at surgery. In DNA form, the CDR3 reads TGCGCCAGCAGCCAAGTGGTAGCGGGAGGCCTCAGGGGTTACAATGAGCAGTTCTTC. Protein: CASSQVVAGGLRGYNEQFF.